This T cell receptor beta chain was found in a study of T cells expressing NK-cell markers (dated by TCRdb to about 2020). Background for the entire study: Three sorted T-cell subsets (CD3+CD56+NKG2C+, CD3+CD56+NKG2C- and CD3+CD56-NKG2C+) from 8 or 9 donors had their TCR beta-chain repertoires profiled. The eight sequenced donors were randomly selected healthy volunteers, three men and five women. Sequencing of the libraries produced 2 x 150 bp reads on Illumina HiSeq 2000/2500, MiSeq or NextSeq. Among the eight sequenced donors, seven were HCMV-seropositive and one was HCMV-seronegative. General findings and caveats noted by the study authors: It remained unclear whether the expanded NKG2C-expressing T cell clones were specific for HCMV antigens. In roughly six donors, the dominant CD3+CD56+NKG2C+ clonotypes were among the top 10 CD8+ clonotypes and accounted for roughly 1.0-7.5% of CD8+ T cells. Those dominant clonotypes were again the most abundant among CD3+CD56-NKG2C+ cells in a few donors, at about 25-60.1%.

Data came from an Illumina HiSeq 2000. 5'RACE template switching, by which a universal primer site and unique molecular identifiers were added, was used to make TCR beta cDNA libraries. Priming for cDNA synthesis came from the TCR beta constant segment, and two successive PCR amplification steps followed. In the original analysis: Reads were demultiplexed and grouped by UMI with MIGEC, and clonotypes were assembled and quantified with MiTCR. To exclude erroneous sequences, only TCR cDNA sequences supported by at least two reads were retained. The tcR package was used for downstream repertoire analysis, and clonotypes were matched across fractions by CDR3 nucleotide sequence plus V segment. VDJmatch was used to annotate antigen specificity against VDJdb, with one amino acid substitution in CDR3 allowed. Reprocessed by TCRdb, the reads give a single entry per CDR3 protein sequence, without DNA. For this entry, the V and J calls and clone size follow TCRdb and not the study's own pipeline. This sample's table carries about 450,000 distinct CDR3 sequences. About 7.1% of the sample goes to the ten largest clones.

A word on this clonotype: Its cognate antigen has yet to be identified.

A commercial ELISA kit detecting HCMV-specific IgG in serum was used to determine HCMV serostatus. Ficoll density gradient centrifugation was used to isolate peripheral blood mononuclear cells from blood. The germline V gene (reference sequence) gives CDR1 as DFQATT and CDR2 as SNEGSKA. Counted from cysteine to phenylalanine, this CDR3 has 11 amino acids. Only the protein sequence is given. Material: blood T cells: a sorted CD56 or NKG2C T cell subset, CD4+ or CD8+ T cells, or bulk PBMC T cells (not recorded which). The sequence joins TRBV20-1 to TRBJ2-1. This TCR was recovered from a woman between 18 and 70 years old in good health. CDR3 reads: CSARNYNEQFF.